This record concerns one T cell receptor beta chain sequence. This entry belongs to a study of shared T cell receptors in the human thymus. Using immunoSEQ multiplex PCR, the repertoire was profiled, and TCRdb retains in-frame clones only, with some absent. The sample includes some 760,000 clones, over 75% of them seen just once. Germline V lookup: CDR1 SGDLS, CDR2 YYNGEE. This CDR3 is built from 16 residues. Trimming took 0 bases from V and 0 from J, leaving 10 bases between them. These data were also filed under a second study, of human thymus T cells. That work states: Thymus tissue was removed during corrective cardiac surgery. Thymic and blood repertoires appeared to carry a bias in their V and J gene usage. Related studies found that unrelated individuals share highly overlapping thymic repertoires.

The sequence came from a girl less than two years old with a congenital heart defect. The rearrangement links TRBV9 to TRBJ1-3; D not certain. Sequencing used thymocytes. The chain's CDR3 is CASSVEPQSSGNTIYF. The DNA of the CDR3 is TGTGCCAGCAGCGTAGAGCCCCAAAGCTCTGGAAACACCATATATTTT.